This TCR beta chain was sequenced during a study of blood T cell repertoires in COVID-19. Turning to the study itself: Samples of COVID-19 (acute and convalescent) were obtained from the United States, Italy and Spain. PBMCs, B-cell-depleted T cells, or T cells provided the cDNA or gDNA that made up the material.

Sequencing was performed with immunoSEQ multiplex PCR; in TCRdb, only in-frame clones are kept and a portion is missing. The profile covers roughly 250,000 clones, with about nine tenths appearing a single time and approximately 2.4% taken by the ten largest. The CDR3 length is 14 residues. Trimming shortened V by 2 bases and J by 3 bases, and 8 bases separated the two germline ends. Germline assignment: CDR1 SGHNT and CDR2 YYREEE (reference sequence). Individuals aged 18 to 89 years were recruited from approximately 24 US areas. Researchers sorted participants into cohorts using their self-reported clinical history.

The sequence was obtained from a woman aged 25 to 45 with acute COVID-19. The V call is TRBV5-4, the J call TRBJ1-4; D gene uncertain. The sample consisted of PBMCs or T cells enriched from blood (not recorded which). CDR3 nucleotides: TGTGCCAGCAGCTTCAATCAGGCTAATGAAAAACTGTTTTTT. This sequence encodes CASSFNQANEKLFF.